This is a list of T cell receptor beta chains from one sample in a study of identical twins. Each CDR3 protein is one row after TCRdb ran MiXCR on the 5' RACE reads. The sample contains a few hundred thousand distinct CDR3 sequences, around 8.8% of which appear only once. The same sample was also used in a study of yellow fever vaccine responses in identical twins.

Source material: CD8+ T cells sorted from blood. Receptor source: a young woman in good health. CDR3s include the opening cysteine and the closing phenylalanine or tryptophan. A D gene is named only where the DNA matches it firmly. Some rows have no size entry. The others give once, few or many, or a class for an expanded clone.

CDR3aa: CASSHGAMDSGRNEQFF
CDR3nt: TGCGCCAGCAGCCACGGAGCAATGGATAGCGGGAGGAATGAGCAGTTCTTC
d_gene: TRBD2
abundance: few
j_gene: TRBJ2-1
v_gene: TRBV4-1

CDR3aa: CASSPTGVKDQPQHF
CDR3nt: TGTGCCAGCAGCCCGACAGGGGTCAAGGATCAGCCCCAGCATTTT
d_gene: TRBD1
abundance: many
j_gene: TRBJ1-5
v_gene: TRBV12-3/TRBV12-4

CDR3aa: CSASPLAAGYEQYF
CDR3nt: TGCAGTGCTAGCCCACTAGCGGCGGGCTACGAGCAGTACTTC
d_gene: TRBD2
abundance: few
j_gene: TRBJ2-7
v_gene: TRBV20-1

CDR3aa: CASSRTGTSSSIDPYEQYF
CDR3nt: TGTGCCAGCAGCCGCACCGGGACTAGTTCAAGTATCGACCCCTACGAGCAGTACTTC
d_gene: TRBD2
abundance: -
j_gene: TRBJ2-7
v_gene: TRBV5-6

CDR3aa: CAISELGGQNNEQFF
CDR3nt: TGTGCCATCAGTGAGTTAGGGGGACAGAACAATGAGCAGTTCTTC
d_gene: TRBD1
abundance: few
j_gene: TRBJ2-1
v_gene: TRBV10-3

CDR3aa: CWAQATTSGGSTDTQYF
CDR3nt: TGCTGGGCCCAGGCGACGACTAGCGGGGGTAGCACAGATACGCAGTATTTT
d_gene: TRBD2
abundance: -
j_gene: TRBJ2-3
v_gene: TRBV20-1

CDR3aa: CASSKAPVSGRTGELFF
CDR3nt: TGTGCCAGCAGCAAAGCCCCAGTATCGGGGCGCACCGGGGAGCTGTTTTTT
d_gene: -
abundance: few
j_gene: TRBJ2-2
v_gene: TRBV3-1

CDR3aa: CASSQDEIYTDTQYF
CDR3nt: TGCGCCAGCAGCCAAGACGAAATCTACACAGATACGCAGTATTTT
d_gene: -
abundance: -
j_gene: TRBJ2-3
v_gene: TRBV4-3

CDR3aa: CASTGEWGDTQYF
CDR3nt: TGTGCCAGCACAGGGGAATGGGGAGATACGCAGTATTTT
d_gene: -
abundance: many
j_gene: TRBJ2-3
v_gene: TRBV6-2/TRBV6-3

CDR3aa: CASSRTGNIYEQYF
CDR3nt: TGTGCCTCCTCGCGGACAGGGAATATCTACGAGCAGTACTTC
d_gene: TRBD1
abundance: -
j_gene: TRBJ2-7
v_gene: TRBV3-1

CDR3aa: CASSSGYTVDNEQFF
CDR3nt: TGTGCCAGCAGTAGCGGGTACACCGTGGACAATGAGCAGTTCTTC
d_gene: TRBD2
abundance: few
j_gene: TRBJ2-1
v_gene: TRBV14

CDR3aa: CSARQAGSYEQYF
CDR3nt: TGCAGTGCTAGGCAGGCCGGCTCCTACGAGCAGTACTTC
d_gene: -
abundance: -
j_gene: TRBJ2-7
v_gene: TRBV20-1

CDR3aa: CASSLLPGTGGKNEQFF
CDR3nt: TGTGCCAGCAGTTTGCTCCCCGGGACAGGGGGGAAGAATGAGCAGTTCTTC
d_gene: TRBD1
abundance: few
j_gene: TRBJ2-1
v_gene: TRBV7-9

CDR3aa: CASSLGGPGATNEKLFF
CDR3nt: TGCGCCAGCAGCTTGGGTGGACCGGGAGCAACTAATGAAAAACTGTTTTTT
d_gene: -
abundance: many
j_gene: TRBJ1-4
v_gene: TRBV5-1

CDR3aa: CSVAAQNRYEQYF
CDR3nt: TGCAGCGTTGCGGCGCAGAACCGCTACGAGCAGTACTTC
d_gene: -
abundance: many
j_gene: TRBJ2-7
v_gene: TRBV29-1

CDR3aa: CASTPGQFSNQPQHF
CDR3nt: TGTGCCAGCACACCCGGACAGTTTAGCAATCAGCCCCAGCATTTT
d_gene: -
abundance: few
j_gene: TRBJ1-5
v_gene: TRBV6-1

CDR3aa: CASSGAGGGTDTQYF
CDR3nt: TGTGCCAGCAGTGGAGCGGGGGGAGGTACAGATACGCAGTATTTT
d_gene: TRBD2
abundance: many
j_gene: TRBJ2-3
v_gene: TRBV6-4

CDR3aa: CASARGWGYEQYF
CDR3nt: TGTGCCAGCGCCAGGGGATGGGGGTACGAGCAGTACTTC
d_gene: -
abundance: many
j_gene: TRBJ2-7
v_gene: TRBV12-3/TRBV12-4

CDR3aa: CASSFTPGGEQYF
CDR3nt: TGTGCCAGCAGTTTCACCCCAGGGGGCGAGCAGTACTTC
d_gene: TRBD1
abundance: -
j_gene: TRBJ2-7
v_gene: TRBV28

CDR3aa: CSTRSGEGREQYF
CDR3nt: TGCAGCACACGGTCCGGGGAAGGTAGGGAGCAGTACTTC
d_gene: -
abundance: many
j_gene: TRBJ2-7
v_gene: TRBV29-1

CDR3aa: CASSLAQGFETDTQYF
CDR3nt: TGTGCCAGCAGTTTAGCGCAGGGGTTCGAGACAGATACGCAGTATTTT
d_gene: -
abundance: -
j_gene: TRBJ2-3
v_gene: TRBV27

CDR3aa: CASSLALGWAEAFF
CDR3nt: TGTGCCAGCAGTTTAGCCTTGGGGTGGGCTGAAGCTTTCTTT
d_gene: -
abundance: few
j_gene: TRBJ1-1
v_gene: TRBV27

CDR3aa: CASSPPGTGVPYEQYF
CDR3nt: TGTGCCAGCTCACCACCCGGGACAGGGGTACCCTACGAGCAGTACTTC
d_gene: TRBD1
abundance: many
j_gene: TRBJ2-7
v_gene: TRBV18

CDR3aa: CASSLGATGGDYGYTF
CDR3nt: TGTGCCAGCAGCTTAGGAGCGACAGGTGGGGACTATGGCTACACCTTC
d_gene: -
abundance: many
j_gene: TRBJ1-2
v_gene: TRBV7-9

CDR3aa: CASSSGLSSTDTQYF
CDR3nt: TGTGCCAGCAGCTCGGGCCTTTCTAGCACAGATACGCAGTATTTT
d_gene: -
abundance: -
j_gene: TRBJ2-3
v_gene: TRBV9

CDR3aa: CASSLVASGGSYEQYF
CDR3nt: TGTGCCAGCAGCTTAGTTGCCAGCGGGGGTTCCTACGAGCAGTACTTC
d_gene: TRBD2
abundance: -
j_gene: TRBJ2-7
v_gene: TRBV7-2

CDR3aa: CAISEERAPYEQYF
CDR3nt: TGTGCCATCAGTGAGGAAAGGGCCCCCTACGAGCAGTACTTC
d_gene: -
abundance: many
j_gene: TRBJ2-7
v_gene: TRBV10-3

CDR3aa: CSASYGTTIPEGETQYF
CDR3nt: TGCAGTGCTAGTTACGGGACCACAATACCGGAAGGAGAGACCCAGTACTTC
d_gene: -
abundance: few
j_gene: TRBJ2-5
v_gene: TRBV20-1

CDR3aa: CASSILAGVADTQYF
CDR3nt: TGCGCCAGCAGCATACTAGCGGGAGTTGCAGATACGCAGTATTTT
d_gene: TRBD2
abundance: -
j_gene: TRBJ2-3
v_gene: TRBV4-3

CDR3aa: CASSGRIQVDEQYF
CDR3nt: TGTGCCAGCAGTGGACGGATCCAAGTGGACGAGCAGTACTTC
d_gene: -
abundance: -
j_gene: TRBJ2-7
v_gene: TRBV6-2/TRBV6-3

CDR3aa: CASSQDGAATDTQYF
CDR3nt: TGCGCCAGCAGCCAGGACGGGGCAGCTACAGATACGCAGTATTTT
d_gene: -
abundance: many
j_gene: TRBJ2-3
v_gene: TRBV4-3

CDR3aa: CASRTGWNTGELFF
CDR3nt: TGTGCCAGCAGAACAGGGTGGAACACCGGGGAGCTGTTTTTT
d_gene: -
abundance: many
j_gene: TRBJ2-2
v_gene: TRBV28

CDR3aa: CAIKSDRRDEQYF
CDR3nt: TGTGCCATCAAATCGGACAGAAGAGACGAGCAGTACTTC
d_gene: -
abundance: few
j_gene: TRBJ2-7
v_gene: TRBV10-3

CDR3aa: CASSLERGPVEQYF
CDR3nt: TGTGCCAGCAGCTTGGAGAGGGGGCCTGTTGAGCAGTACTTC
d_gene: TRBD1
abundance: -
j_gene: TRBJ2-7
v_gene: TRBV5-4

CDR3aa: CASSGPASGESYNEQFF
CDR3nt: TGTGCCAGTAGTGGCCCTGCTAGCGGGGAGTCCTACAATGAGCAGTTCTTC
d_gene: TRBD2
abundance: -
j_gene: TRBJ2-1
v_gene: TRBV19

CDR3aa: CASSFGPQHF
CDR3nt: TGTGCCAGCAGTTTTGGGCCCCAGCATTTT
d_gene: -
abundance: -
j_gene: TRBJ1-5
v_gene: TRBV28

CDR3aa: CSVHVTTEAFF
CDR3nt: TGCAGCGTTCATGTTACCACTGAAGCTTTCTTT
d_gene: -
abundance: few
j_gene: TRBJ1-1
v_gene: TRBV29-1

CDR3aa: CASSSPGTGAYNEQFF
CDR3nt: TGTGCCAGCAGCTCACCCGGGACAGGGGCCTACAATGAGCAGTTCTTC
d_gene: TRBD1
abundance: -
j_gene: TRBJ2-1
v_gene: TRBV5-6

CDR3aa: CASSEAILAATGELFF
CDR3nt: TGTGCCAGCAGTGAAGCAATACTAGCGGCCACCGGGGAGCTGTTTTTT
d_gene: TRBD2
abundance: -
j_gene: TRBJ2-2
v_gene: TRBV2

CDR3aa: CSVLYTGELFF
CDR3nt: TGCAGCGTCCTATACACCGGGGAGCTGTTTTTT
d_gene: -
abundance: few
j_gene: TRBJ2-2
v_gene: TRBV29-1

CDR3aa: CSVQMTGYEQYF
CDR3nt: TGCAGCGTCCAAATGACAGGCTACGAGCAGTACTTC
d_gene: -
abundance: many
j_gene: TRBJ2-7
v_gene: TRBV29-1

CDR3aa: CASSLTTYSGNTIYF
CDR3nt: TGTGCCAGCAGCTTAACGACTTACTCTGGAAACACCATATATTTT
d_gene: -
abundance: -
j_gene: TRBJ1-3
v_gene: TRBV7-8

CDR3aa: CASSVGGRTTGELFF
CDR3nt: TGTGCCAGCAGCGTAGGCGGGAGGACTACCGGGGAGCTGTTTTTT
d_gene: TRBD2
abundance: few
j_gene: TRBJ2-2
v_gene: TRBV9

CDR3aa: CASSKRRPGVEQYF
CDR3nt: TGTGCCAGCAGCAAAAGAAGGCCGGGGGTCGAGCAGTACTTC
d_gene: -
abundance: -
j_gene: TRBJ2-7
v_gene: TRBV21-1

CDR3aa: CSARDIQREIYEQYF
CDR3nt: TGCAGTGCTAGAGATATCCAGCGGGAGATCTACGAGCAGTACTTC
d_gene: TRBD2
abundance: few
j_gene: TRBJ2-7
v_gene: TRBV20-1

CDR3aa: CSAGTETYEQYF
CDR3nt: TGCAGTGCTGGGACAGAGACCTACGAGCAGTACTTC
d_gene: TRBD1
abundance: few
j_gene: TRBJ2-7
v_gene: TRBV20-1

CDR3aa: CASSGLGLEQYF
CDR3nt: TGTGCCAGCAGCGGACTTGGTTTAGAGCAGTACTTC
d_gene: -
abundance: -
j_gene: TRBJ2-7
v_gene: TRBV7-9

CDR3aa: CSVDGGQVTEAFF
CDR3nt: TGCAGCGTTGACGGGGGACAGGTCACTGAAGCTTTCTTT
d_gene: TRBD1
abundance: -
j_gene: TRBJ1-1
v_gene: TRBV29-1

CDR3aa: CASTAGGISGYTF
CDR3nt: TGTGCCAGCACCGCCGGGGGGATTAGCGGCTACACCTTC
d_gene: -
abundance: many
j_gene: TRBJ1-2
v_gene: TRBV2

CDR3aa: CASSKDRGSYNEQFF
CDR3nt: TGTGCCAGCAGCAAAGACAGGGGCTCCTACAATGAGCAGTTCTTC
d_gene: TRBD1
abundance: -
j_gene: TRBJ2-1
v_gene: TRBV5-6

CDR3aa: CASSLWYTDTQYF
CDR3nt: TGTGCCAGCAGCTTATGGTACACAGATACGCAGTATTTT
d_gene: -
abundance: few
j_gene: TRBJ2-3
v_gene: TRBV7-2

CDR3aa: CASSPPLYNEQFF
CDR3nt: TGTGCCAGTAGTCCCCCTCTCTACAATGAGCAGTTCTTC
d_gene: -
abundance: -
j_gene: TRBJ2-1
v_gene: TRBV19

CDR3aa: CASSQDLELALGDTQYF
CDR3nt: TGCGCCAGCAGCCAAGATCTGGAACTAGCCTTGGGAGATACGCAGTATTTT
d_gene: -
abundance: few
j_gene: TRBJ2-3
v_gene: TRBV4-3

CDR3aa: CASSPGTGSTEAFF
CDR3nt: TGTGCCAGCAGTCCCGGGACAGGGTCCACTGAAGCTTTCTTT
d_gene: TRBD1
abundance: many
j_gene: TRBJ1-1
v_gene: TRBV12-3/TRBV12-4

CDR3aa: CASSLGDGGDTGELFF
CDR3nt: TGTGCCAGCAGTTTAGGGGACGGAGGGGACACCGGGGAGCTGTTTTTT
d_gene: -
abundance: many
j_gene: TRBJ2-2
v_gene: TRBV12-3/TRBV12-4

CDR3aa: CATSRRVETNEKLFF
CDR3nt: TGTGCCACCAGCAGAAGAGTCGAGACTAATGAAAAACTGTTTTTT
d_gene: -
abundance: few
j_gene: TRBJ1-4
v_gene: TRBV15

CDR3aa: CASSLYSGTYNEQFF
CDR3nt: TGCGCCAGCAGCCTATATAGTGGGACCTACAATGAGCAGTTCTTC
d_gene: -
abundance: -
j_gene: TRBJ2-1
v_gene: TRBV5-1

CDR3aa: CSAIPETANTEAFF
CDR3nt: TGCAGCGCCATTCCCGAGACCGCGAACACTGAAGCTTTCTTT
d_gene: -
abundance: many
j_gene: TRBJ1-1
v_gene: TRBV29-1

CDR3aa: CASSLVGGMEQFF
CDR3nt: TGTGCCAGCAGCCTCGTTGGGGGTATGGAGCAGTTCTTC
d_gene: -
abundance: many
j_gene: TRBJ2-1
v_gene: TRBV14

CDR3aa: CSVVKTGTGELFF
CDR3nt: TGCAGCGTTGTAAAAACAGGCACCGGGGAGCTGTTTTTT
d_gene: -
abundance: many
j_gene: TRBJ2-2
v_gene: TRBV29-1